The following is a T cell receptor (beta chain) sequence with its context. Germline V lookup: CDR1 SGHTS, CDR2 YDEGEE. Deletions cut 1 base from V and 5 bases from J, with 6 bases between. CDR3 length: 12 residues. As originally analysed: After removing out-of-frame reads, 2 million to 2.5 million distinct TCRbeta sequences remained. Profiled with immunoSEQ multiplex PCR; TCRdb holds only in-frame clones, not every one. V and J calls and clone size are those listed in that table; D and trimming were worked out from the DNA. The repertoire holds 45,000 to 50,000 clones, with under 80% as singletons. Single viable CD3+CD4+CD8-CD45RO+ cells were sorted as the memory CD4+ T cells. These data are taken from a study of memory CD4+ T cells and cytomegalovirus serostatus.

The sequence derives from an adult in good health and CMV-seronegative. Sequencing was carried out using memory CD4+ T cells from blood. The chain links TRBV5-8 to TRBJ1-1; a weak D match, TRBD1 (6 bases). CDR3 in DNA: TGTGCCAGCAGCTTGAGGGGGACTGAAGCTTTCTTT. This codes for CASSLRGTEAFF.